This TCR beta chain was recovered during a study of T-cell reconstitution after alpha-beta-depleted transplantation in children. Findings and limits, study-wide: Some patients showed high day-60 TCRbeta diversity, which derived from surviving recipient T cells and thymic progenitors. Alpha-beta T cells about two months after transplant reportedly derived from several hundred expanded graft clones.

CDR3 length: 14 residues. In germline, CDR1 is SNHLY, CDR2 FYNNEI. V lost 6 bases to trimming and J lost 0 bases, with 10 bases between them. This clonotype has a count of ten or more. Its target is unknown. The TCRbeta library incorporated unique molecular identifiers. TCRdb reanalysed the PCR reads using MiXCR and keeps one entry per CDR3 protein. The sample shows about a million distinct CDR3 sequences, about 30% of them seen only once. Sample: PBMCs, mostly from graft donor cells, taken 360 days after TCRalphabeta/CD19-depleted stem cell transplant. This receptor was identified in a boy in the first two years of life who had a stem cell transplant for SCID, so the T cells may come from the graft donor. The chain recombines TRBV2 with TRBJ2-3; D uncertain. The CDR3 DNA sequence: TGTGCCAGCAGCAAACCTACTAGCACAGATACGCAGTATTTT. Translating gives CASSKPTSTDTQYF.